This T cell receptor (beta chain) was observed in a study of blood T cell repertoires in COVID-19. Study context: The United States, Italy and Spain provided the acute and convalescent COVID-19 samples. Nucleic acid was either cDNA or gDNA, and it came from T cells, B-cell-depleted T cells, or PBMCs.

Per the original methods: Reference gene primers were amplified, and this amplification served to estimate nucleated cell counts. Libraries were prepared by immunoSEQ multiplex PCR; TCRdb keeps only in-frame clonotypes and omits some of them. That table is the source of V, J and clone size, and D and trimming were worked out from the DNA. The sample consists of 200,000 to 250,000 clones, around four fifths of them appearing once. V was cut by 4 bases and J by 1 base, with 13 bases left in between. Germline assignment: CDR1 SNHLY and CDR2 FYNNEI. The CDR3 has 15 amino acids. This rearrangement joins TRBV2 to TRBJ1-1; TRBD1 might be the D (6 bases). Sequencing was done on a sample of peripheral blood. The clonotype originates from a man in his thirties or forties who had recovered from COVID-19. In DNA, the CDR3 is TGTGCCAGCAGTGCTGGGGGCGGAAGGAACACTGAAGCTTTCTTT. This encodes CASSAGGGRNTEAFF.